The present entry profiles one T cell receptor beta chain with its context. Some clones are missing from TCRdb's copy, which holds only in-frame ones; the method was immunoSEQ multiplex PCR. The sample includes 350,000 to 450,000 clones, about nine tenths seen only once; the top ten take roughly 3.1%. The germline V gene encodes CDR1 MNHEY and CDR2 SVGAGI. With V trimmed by 1 base and J by 5 bases, 4 bases remained unmatched. This CDR3 contains 15 residues. This sample is drawn from a study of Ad26.COV2.S vaccination and SARS-CoV-2 variants. Treatment noted: around 19 received Ad26.COV2.S at low or high dose, single or two shots; roughly five received placebo; per-sample allocation not given. Each sample was drawn 63 days after the first injection (of vaccine or placebo).

Source: peripheral blood, taken in a trial of Ad26.COV2.S vaccine versus placebo. The chain joins TRBV6-5 to TRBJ1-2; TRBD1 matches at 10 bases. The source is a person aged 18-65 years who received the Ad26.COV2.S COVID-19 vaccine or a placebo. CDR3 in amino acids: CASSYWTGGIYGYTF. In DNA, the CDR3 is TGTGCCAGCAGTTACTGGACAGGGGGGATTTATGGCTACACCTTC.